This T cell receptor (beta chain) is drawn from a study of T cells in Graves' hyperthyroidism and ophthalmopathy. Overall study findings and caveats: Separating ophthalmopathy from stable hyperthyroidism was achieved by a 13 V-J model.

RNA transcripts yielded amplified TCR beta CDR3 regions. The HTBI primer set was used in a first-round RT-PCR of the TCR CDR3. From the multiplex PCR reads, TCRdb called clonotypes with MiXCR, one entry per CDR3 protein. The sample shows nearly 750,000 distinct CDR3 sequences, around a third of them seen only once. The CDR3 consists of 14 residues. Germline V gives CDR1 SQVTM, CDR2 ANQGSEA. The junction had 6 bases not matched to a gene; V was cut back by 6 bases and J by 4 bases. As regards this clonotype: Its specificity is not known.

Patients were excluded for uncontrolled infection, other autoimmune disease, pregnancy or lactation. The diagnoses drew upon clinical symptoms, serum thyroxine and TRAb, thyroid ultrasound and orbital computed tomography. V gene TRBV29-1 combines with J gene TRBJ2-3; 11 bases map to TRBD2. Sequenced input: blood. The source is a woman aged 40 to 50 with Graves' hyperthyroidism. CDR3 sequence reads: CSVLAGGSADTQYF. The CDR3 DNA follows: TGCAGCGTCTTAGCGGGAGGGTCGGCAGATACGCAGTATTTT.